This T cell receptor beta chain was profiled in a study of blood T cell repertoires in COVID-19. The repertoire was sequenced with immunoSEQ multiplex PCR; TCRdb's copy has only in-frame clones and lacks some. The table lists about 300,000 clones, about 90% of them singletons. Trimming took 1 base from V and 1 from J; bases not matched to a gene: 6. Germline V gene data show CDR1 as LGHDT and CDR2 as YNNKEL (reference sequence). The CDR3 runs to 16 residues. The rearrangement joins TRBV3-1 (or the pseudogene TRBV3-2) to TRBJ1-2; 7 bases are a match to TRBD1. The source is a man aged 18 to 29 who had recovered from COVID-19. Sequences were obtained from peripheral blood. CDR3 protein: CASSQGSTGVNYGYTF. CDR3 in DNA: TGTGCCAGCAGCCAAGGGAGTACAGGGGTTAACTATGGCTACACCTTC.